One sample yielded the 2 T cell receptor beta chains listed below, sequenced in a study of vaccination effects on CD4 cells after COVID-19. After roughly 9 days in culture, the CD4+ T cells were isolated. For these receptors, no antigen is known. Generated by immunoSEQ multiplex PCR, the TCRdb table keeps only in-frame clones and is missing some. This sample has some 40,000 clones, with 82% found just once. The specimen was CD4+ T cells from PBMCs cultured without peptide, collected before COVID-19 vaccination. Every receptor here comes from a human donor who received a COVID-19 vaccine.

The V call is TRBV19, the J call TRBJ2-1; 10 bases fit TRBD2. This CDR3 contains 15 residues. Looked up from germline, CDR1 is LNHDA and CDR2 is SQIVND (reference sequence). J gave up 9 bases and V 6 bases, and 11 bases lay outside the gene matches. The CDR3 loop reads CASRLTSGSMFEQFF. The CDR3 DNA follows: TGTGCCAGTAGGCTGACTAGCGGGTCAATGTTTGAGCAGTTCTTC.

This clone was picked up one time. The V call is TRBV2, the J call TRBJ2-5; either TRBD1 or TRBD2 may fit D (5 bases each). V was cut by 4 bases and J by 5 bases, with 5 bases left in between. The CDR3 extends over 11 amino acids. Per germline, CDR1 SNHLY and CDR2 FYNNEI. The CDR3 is CASSGGETQYF. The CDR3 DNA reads TGTGCCAGCAGTGGGGGGGAGACCCAGTACTTC.